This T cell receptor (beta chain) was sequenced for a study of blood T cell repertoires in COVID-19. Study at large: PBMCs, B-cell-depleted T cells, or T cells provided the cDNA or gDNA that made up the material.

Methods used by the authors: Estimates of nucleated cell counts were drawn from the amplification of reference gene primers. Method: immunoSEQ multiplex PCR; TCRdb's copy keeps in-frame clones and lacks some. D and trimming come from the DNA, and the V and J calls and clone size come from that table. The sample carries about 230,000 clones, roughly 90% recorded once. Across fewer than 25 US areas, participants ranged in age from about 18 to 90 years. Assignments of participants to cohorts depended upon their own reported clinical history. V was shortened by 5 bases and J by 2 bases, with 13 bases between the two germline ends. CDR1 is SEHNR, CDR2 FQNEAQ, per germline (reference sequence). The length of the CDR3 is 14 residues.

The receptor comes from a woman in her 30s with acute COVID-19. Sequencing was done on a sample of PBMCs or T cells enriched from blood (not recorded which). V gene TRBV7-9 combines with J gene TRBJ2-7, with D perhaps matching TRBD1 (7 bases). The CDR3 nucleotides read TGTGCCAGCAGCAGCCAGGGGGGAGCCTACGAGCAGTACTTC. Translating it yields CASSSQGGAYEQYF.